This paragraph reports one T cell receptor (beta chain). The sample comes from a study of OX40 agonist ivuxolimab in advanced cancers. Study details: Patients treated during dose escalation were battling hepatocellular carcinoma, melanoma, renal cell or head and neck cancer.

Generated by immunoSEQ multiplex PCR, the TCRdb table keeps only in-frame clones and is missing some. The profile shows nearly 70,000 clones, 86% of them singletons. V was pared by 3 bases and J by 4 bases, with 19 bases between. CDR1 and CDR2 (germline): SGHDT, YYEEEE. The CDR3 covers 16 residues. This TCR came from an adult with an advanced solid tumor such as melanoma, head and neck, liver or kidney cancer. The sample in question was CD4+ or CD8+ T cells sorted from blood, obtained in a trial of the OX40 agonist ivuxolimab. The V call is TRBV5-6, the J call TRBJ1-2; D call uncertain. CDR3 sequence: CASSSLAGPRLYGYTF. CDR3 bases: TGTGCCAGCAGCTCACTCGCTGGCCCCCGACTCTATGGCTACACCTTC.